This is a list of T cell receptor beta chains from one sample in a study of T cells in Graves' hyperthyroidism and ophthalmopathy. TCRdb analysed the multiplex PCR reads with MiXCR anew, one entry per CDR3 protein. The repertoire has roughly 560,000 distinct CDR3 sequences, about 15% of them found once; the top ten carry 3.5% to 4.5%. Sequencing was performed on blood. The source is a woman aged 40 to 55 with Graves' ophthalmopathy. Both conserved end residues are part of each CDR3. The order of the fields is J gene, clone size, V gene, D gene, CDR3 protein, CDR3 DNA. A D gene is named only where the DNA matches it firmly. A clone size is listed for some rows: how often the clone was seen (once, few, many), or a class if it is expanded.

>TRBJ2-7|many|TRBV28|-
CASSSLGAVRDEQYF
TGTGCCAGCAGTTCCCTCGGGGCAGTTCGGGACGAGCAGTACTTC
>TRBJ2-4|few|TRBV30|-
CAWISERAIAKNIQYF
TGTGCCTGGATCTCCGAGCGGGCAATAGCCAAAAACATTCAGTACTTC
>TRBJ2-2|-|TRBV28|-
CASLSGHNTGELFF
TGTGCCAGCCTCAGTGGGCACAACACCGGGGAGCTGTTTTTT
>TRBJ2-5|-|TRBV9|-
CASSVLGAGRETQYF
TGTGCCAGCAGCGTATTGGGTGCCGGCCGAGAGACCCAGTACTTC
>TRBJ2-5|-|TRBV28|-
CASSWQNQETQYF
TGTGCCAGCAGTTGGCAGAACCAAGAGACCCAGTACTTC
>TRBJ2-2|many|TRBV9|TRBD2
CASSPRTSGSRSAGELFF
TGTGCCAGCAGCCCCCGGACTAGCGGGAGTCGGAGTGCCGGGGAGCTGTTTTTT
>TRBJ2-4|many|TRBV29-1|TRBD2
CSGRTSGKNIQYF
TGCAGCGGAAGGACTAGCGGAAAAAACATTCAGTACTTC
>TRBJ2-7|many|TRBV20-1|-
CSARGTEGSYEQYF
TGCAGTGCTAGAGGGACAGAGGGTTCCTACGAGCAGTACTTC
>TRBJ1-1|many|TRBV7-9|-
CASRSRADTEAFF
TGTGCCAGCAGATCCCGGGCCGATACTGAAGCTTTCTTT
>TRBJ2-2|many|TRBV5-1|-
CASSLGYDTNTGELFF
TGCGCCAGCAGCTTGGGGTACGACACGAACACCGGGGAGCTGTTTTTT
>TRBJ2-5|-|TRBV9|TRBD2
CASSVGIEGTSGPKETQYF
TGTGCCAGCAGCGTAGGAATCGAAGGGACTAGCGGGCCCAAAGAGACCCAGTACTTC
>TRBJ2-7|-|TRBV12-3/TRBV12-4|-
CASSLSGPSPGEQYF
TGTGCCAGCAGTTTATCGGGGCCCTCCCCGGGGGAGCAGTACTTC
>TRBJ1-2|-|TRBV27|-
CASSPAGKRFYGYTF
TGTGCCAGCAGCCCCGCAGGGAAAAGGTTCTATGGCTACACCTTC
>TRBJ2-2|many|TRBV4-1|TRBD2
CASSQDRETSVGGELFF
TGCGCCAGCAGCCAAGATCGGGAGACTAGCGTCGGCGGGGAGCTGTTTTTT
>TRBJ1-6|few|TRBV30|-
CAWSVTLPNSPLHF
TGTGCCTGGAGTGTAACCCTGCCGAATTCACCCCTCCACTTT
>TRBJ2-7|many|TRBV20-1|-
CSARGGLFPYEQYF
TGCAGTGCTAGAGGAGGACTATTCCCCTACGAGCAGTACTTC
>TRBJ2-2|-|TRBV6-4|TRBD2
CASSSGMAGELFF
TGTGCCAGCAGTAGCGGGATGGCCGGGGAGCTGTTTTTT
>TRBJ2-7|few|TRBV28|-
CASRQIRERLNYEQYF
TGTGCCAGCCGCCAAATCCGGGAAAGACTTAACTACGAGCAGTACTTC
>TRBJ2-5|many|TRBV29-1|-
CSVEDDTDQETQYF
TGCAGCGTTGAAGACGACACCGACCAAGAGACCCAGTACTTC
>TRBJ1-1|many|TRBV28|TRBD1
CASSRQGNVAFF
TGTGCCAGCAGCCGACAGGGCAATGTGGCTTTCTTT
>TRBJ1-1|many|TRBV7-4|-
CASSRDCIMNTEAFF
TGTGCCAGCAGCCGGGACTGCATCATGAACACTGAAGCTTTCTTT
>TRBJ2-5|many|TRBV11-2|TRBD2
CASSTSGNKETQYF
TGTGCCAGCAGCACTAGCGGGAATAAAGAGACCCAGTACTTC
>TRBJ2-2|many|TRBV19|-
CASSITLNTGELFF
TGTGCCAGTAGTATCACTCTGAACACCGGGGAGCTGTTTTTT
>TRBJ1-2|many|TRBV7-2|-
CASSLDQGGYTF
TGTGCCAGCAGCTTGGACCAAGGTGGCTACACCTTC
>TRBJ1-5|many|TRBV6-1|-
CASSETWDQPQHF
TGTGCCAGCAGTGAGACGTGGGATCAGCCCCAGCATTTT
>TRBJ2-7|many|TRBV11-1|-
CASSSPRATSFSYEQYF
TGTGCCAGCAGCTCACCGCGGGCCACCTCCTTCTCCTACGAGCAGTACTTC
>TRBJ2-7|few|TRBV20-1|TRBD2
CSARDLLAGGSNEQYF
TGCAGTGCTAGAGATCTACTAGCGGGAGGTAGCAACGAGCAGTACTTC
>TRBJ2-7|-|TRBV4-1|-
CASSSSRFVQYF
TGCGCCAGCAGCTCGTCGCGGTTCGTGCAGTACTTC
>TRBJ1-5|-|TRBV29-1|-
CSAGGAGGQPQHF
TGCAGCGCCGGGGGGGCAGGAGGACAGCCCCAGCATTTT
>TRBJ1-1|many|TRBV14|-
CASSPRARPEAFF
TGTGCCAGCAGCCCTCGGGCCAGACCTGAAGCTTTCTTT
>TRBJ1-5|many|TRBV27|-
CASSSLFGGTVFQPQHF
TGTGCCAGCAGTTCCCTCTTCGGAGGGACGGTGTTTCAGCCCCAGCATTTT
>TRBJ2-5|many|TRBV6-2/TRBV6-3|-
CASSRGWETQYF
TGTGCCAGCAGCCGGGGGTGGGAGACCCAGTACTTC
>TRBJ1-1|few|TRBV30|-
CAWSADLGGAFSNTEAFF
TGTGCCTGGAGTGCAGACCTCGGGGGCGCATTCTCGAACACTGAAGCTTTCTTT
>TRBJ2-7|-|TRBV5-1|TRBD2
CASSFPQAGPTYEQYF
TGCGCCAGCAGCTTCCCGCAAGCGGGACCGACCTACGAGCAGTACTTC
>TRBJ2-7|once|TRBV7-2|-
CASSPPPGRHEQYF
TGTGCCAGCAGTCCACCGCCAGGGAGGCACGAGCAGTACTTC
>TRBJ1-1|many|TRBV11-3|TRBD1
CASSRGQAQNTEAFF
TGTGCCAGCAGCCGCGGACAGGCCCAGAACACTGAAGCTTTCTTT
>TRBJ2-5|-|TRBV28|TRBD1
CASSPKESGTGQQETQYF
TGTGCCAGCAGTCCGAAGGAATCCGGGACAGGGCAACAAGAGACCCAGTACTTC
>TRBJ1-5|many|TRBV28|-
CASSSPRESNQPQHF
TGTGCCAGCAGTTCCCCACGAGAGAGCAATCAGCCCCAGCATTTT
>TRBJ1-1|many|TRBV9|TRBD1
CASSPQGVAEAFF
TGTGCCAGCAGCCCTCAGGGGGTCGCTGAAGCTTTCTTT
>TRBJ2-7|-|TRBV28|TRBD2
CASSTPSGTYEQYF
TGTGCCAGCAGTACTCCTAGCGGTACCTACGAGCAGTACTTC
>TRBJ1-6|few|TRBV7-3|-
CASSLGREAYNSPLHF
TGTGCCAGCAGCTTAGGCAGGGAGGCCTATAATTCACCCCTCCACTTT
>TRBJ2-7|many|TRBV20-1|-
CSATGTSYEQYF
TGCAGTGCTACCGGGACAAGTTACGAGCAGTACTTC
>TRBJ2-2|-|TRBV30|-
CAFSREWRELFF
TGTGCCTTTAGTCGGGAGTGGAGGGAGCTGTTTTTT
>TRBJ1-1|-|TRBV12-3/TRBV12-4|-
CASSLGDTENTEAFF
TGTGCCAGCAGTTTAGGGGACACTGAGAACACTGAAGCTTTCTTT
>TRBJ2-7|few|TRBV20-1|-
CSAAALGVWDEQYF
TGCAGTGCAGCCGCCCTTGGGGTTTGGGACGAGCAGTACTTC
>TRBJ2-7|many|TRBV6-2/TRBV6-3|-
CASSPLGSPTYEQYF
TGTGCCAGCAGCCCCCTAGGCTCTCCAACCTACGAGCAGTACTTC
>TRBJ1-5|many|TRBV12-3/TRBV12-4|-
CASRPGSGPQHF
TGTGCCAGCAGGCCTGGTTCGGGGCCCCAGCATTTT
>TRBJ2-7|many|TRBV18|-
CASSLWGNYEQYF
TGTGCCAGCTCCCTATGGGGCAACTACGAGCAGTACTTC
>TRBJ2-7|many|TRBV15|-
CATSRDRGTAYEQYF
TGTGCCACCAGCAGAGATCGGGGGACAGCCTACGAGCAGTACTTC
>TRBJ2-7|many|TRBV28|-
CASRQQGRWEQYF
TGTGCCAGCAGGCAGCAGGGTAGATGGGAGCAGTACTTC
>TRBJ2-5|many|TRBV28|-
CASSTPRETQYF
TGTGCCAGCAGCACACCTCGGGAGACCCAGTACTTC
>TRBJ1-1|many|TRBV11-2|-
CASSLDWAGNTEAFF
TGTGCCAGCAGCTTAGATTGGGCAGGGAACACTGAAGCTTTCTTT